A selection of T cell receptor beta chains follows, all from one sample in a study of cytomegalovirus exposure and HLA in healthy donors. Profiling relied on immunoSEQ multiplex PCR, and the TCRdb table lists in-frame clones only, not all of them. This sample has about 130,000 clones, with more than 60% found just once. The sequencing input was PBMCs. The source is a middle-aged woman in good health and CMV-seropositive. The CDR3 runs from the conserved cysteine through the conserved F or W. D genes are given only for firm matches. Part of the rows lack a size; the others show once, few, many or a class for expanded clones.

>.|.|TRBJ2-7|TRBV9
TGTGCCAGCAGCCGGAGGGGACTTACCGAGCAGTACTTC
CASSRRGLTEQYF
>.|TRBD2|TRBJ2-3|TRBV2
TGTGCCAGCAGTGGGGGACTAGCGGGGGGATTAGTGGCAGATACGCAGTATTTT
CASSGGLAGGLVADTQYF
>.|TRBD1|TRBJ2-5|TRBV7-9
TGTGCCAGCACCGGTAGGGGGCTACAAGAGACCCAGTACTTC
CASTGRGLQETQYF
>.|.|TRBJ1-1|TRBV4-1
TGCGCCAGCAGCCAAGACAGGGGAACAACTTTCTTT
CASSQDRGTTFF
>.|.|TRBJ1-6|TRBV27
TGTGCCAGCAGGCAGGGGTTTAGCTCCTATAATTCACCCCTCCACTTT
CASRQGFSSYNSPLHF
>.|.|TRBJ2-7|TRBV28
TGTGCCAGCCGGGACAACTCCTACGAGCAGTACTTC
CASRDNSYEQYF
>.|.|TRBJ2-2|TRBV5-4
TGTGCCAGCAGCTCCGGGACAAAAACGAACGGGGAGCTGTTTTTT
CASSSGTKTNGELFF
>.|TRBD1|TRBJ1-5|TRBV7-8
TGTGCCAGCAGCAGAAACCGGGACAGGGGGCATCAATCCGACCAGCCCCAGCATTTT
CASSRNRDRGHQSDQPQHF
>once|.|TRBJ2-1|TRBV5-6
TGTGCCAGCAGCTTGGACCGGGGATTCTCCTACAATGAGCAGTTCTTC
CASSLDRGFSYNEQFF
>.|TRBD1|TRBJ1-5|TRBV7-2
TGTGCCAGCAGCCCACCAGACAGGGGCAATCAGCCCCAGCATTTT
CASSPPDRGNQPQHF
>.|.|TRBJ2-7|TRBV10-3
TGTGCCATCAGTTTCGGAGCGAGTGAGGAGCAGTACTTC
CAISFGASEEQYF
>once|TRBD1|TRBJ1-2|TRBV28
TGTGCCAGCTTCTCATCGGACAGGGCTCGGGGCTACACCTTC
CASFSSDRARGYTF
>.|TRBD1|TRBJ2-2|TRBV6-5
TGTGCCAGCAGGATGGACAGGGTCAACACCGGGGAGCTGTTTTTT
CASRMDRVNTGELFF
>once|TRBD1|TRBJ1-1|TRBV5-1
TGCGCCAGCTCCCCGGGACAGCAGAACACTGAAGCTTTCTTT
CASSPGQQNTEAFF
>.|TRBD2|TRBJ2-1|TRBV10-3
TGTGCCATGTCGAAAGCGGGGGCGTACAATGAGCAGTTCTTC
CAMSKAGAYNEQFF
>.|.|TRBJ1-4|TRBV2
TGTGCCAGCAGTCGGGGTGGGGCTAATGAAAAACTGTTTTTT
CASSRGGANEKLFF
>.|.|TRBJ2-7|TRBV9
TGTGCCAGCAGCGTAAGACCGACGGAGTCCTACGAGCAGTACTTC
CASSVRPTESYEQYF
>.|TRBD1|TRBJ1-1|TRBV18
TGTGCCAGCTCACCAAAGGACAGGCCGAACACTGAAGCTTTCTTT
CASSPKDRPNTEAFF
>.|TRBD1|TRBJ2-2|TRBV10-3
TGTGCCATCAGTGAGATTCGGACAGGGTCCACCGGGGAGCTGTTTTTT
CAISEIRTGSTGELFF
>few|.|TRBJ1-1|TRBV5-1
TGCGCCAGCAGCTTGGTTCGGGGGGCTGACACTGAAGCTTTCTTT
CASSLVRGADTEAFF